The clone carrying this T cell receptor beta chain has more than one count but fewer than ten. Next came a second PCR, run for about 7 to 12 cycles, which used a sample-barcoded 5' primer along with a J-beta primer mix. TCRdb redid the calling of the 5' RACE reads with MiXCR, one entry per CDR3 protein. The sample lists 1.5 million or so distinct CDR3 sequences; roughly 45% were seen once. Germline assignment: CDR1 SGHDT and CDR2 YYEEEE. V shed 0 bases and J shed 4 bases, with 9 bases lying between them. The CDR3 runs 14 residues. These data come from a study of blood T cells in healthy people across ages. Extraction of total RNA produced a minimum of 5.5 micrograms from each sample.

Sequenced input: blood. The rearrangement uses TRBV5-6 and TRBJ2-3, with D unclear. The receptor was derived from a woman aged 18 to 35 in good health. The CDR3 reads CASSLDDSADTQYF. CDR3 DNA: TGTGCCAGCAGCTTGGACGATTCCGCAGATACGCAGTATTTT.